These T cell receptor beta chains were read from a single sample in a study of OX40 agonist ivuxolimab in advanced cancers. Only in-frame clones appear in the TCRdb table, and some are missing; sequencing was by immunoSEQ multiplex PCR. This sample has under 95,000 clones, with more than 80% found just once. Sequences were derived from CD4+ or CD8+ T cells sorted from blood, sampled in a trial of the OX40 agonist ivuxolimab. Source of these receptors: an adult with an advanced solid tumor such as melanoma, head and neck, liver or kidney cancer. CDR3s include the opening cysteine and the closing phenylalanine or tryptophan. The D gene is left open where the match is weak. Clone size, where shown, is once, few, many, or a class for clones that have expanded.

>TRBV10-3|TRBD1|-|TRBJ2-3
TGTGCCATCAGTGACGGACAGGGAGAGACAGATACGCAGTATTTT
CAISDGQGETDTQYF
>TRBV4-3|TRBD1|-|TRBJ2-1
TGCGCCAGCAGCCAGGGATCCTCCCGGGCGAGACACAGGGGTAGGGAGCAGTTCTTC
CASSQGSSRARHRGREQFF
>TRBV5-4|-|-|TRBJ2-7
TGTGCCAGCAGCTTGGGACAGGAGAATACCTACGAGCAGTACTTC
CASSLGQENTYEQYF
>TRBV6-5|-|-|TRBJ2-1
TGTGCCAGCAGTTACGGTCCAAGGCGGGTTAATGAGCAGTTCTTC
CASSYGPRRVNEQFF
>TRBV28|-|-|TRBJ1-6
TGTGCCAGCAGCCCCCCTAACAGGGTGAGAAGTAATTCACCCCTCCACTTT
CASSPPNRVRSNSPLHF
>TRBV5-1|TRBD1|-|TRBJ2-5
TGCGCCAGCAGCCAGACAGGGGAGACCCAGTACTTC
CASSQTGETQYF
>TRBV4-3|-|-|TRBJ1-1
TGCGCCAGCAGCCAAGAAGGGGAAACTGAAGCTTTCTTT
CASSQEGETEAFF
>TRBV19|-|few|TRBJ1-3
TGTGCCAGTACTGTCCAGGTTACTGGAAACACCATATATTTT
CASTVQVTGNTIYF
>TRBV28|-|-|TRBJ1-1
TGTGCCAGCAGTTTACAGAACACTGAAGCTTTCTTT
CASSLQNTEAFF
>TRBV27|TRBD1|-|TRBJ1-5
TGTGCCAGCGGCGACAGGGGACAAGGCAATCAGCCCCAGCATTTT
CASGDRGQGNQPQHF
>TRBV7-9|-|few|TRBJ1-3
TGTGCCAGCAGCTTAGGAGGGGAAACACCATTGTATTTT
CASSLGGETPLYF
>TRBV27|TRBD2|-|TRBJ2-1
TGTGCCACCAGGGGTAGCGGGGGCCCCCTGTCCTACAATGAGCAGTTCTTC
CATRGSGGPLSYNEQFF
>TRBV28|-|few|TRBJ1-1
TGTGCCAGCAGTTTAGTCGACAGGGAAGCTTTCTTT
CASSLVDREAFF
>TRBV9|-|-|TRBJ2-3
TGTGCCAGCAGCGTAATGGGGGCCGATACGCAGTATTTT
CASSVMGADTQYF
>TRBV5-5|TRBD1|-|TRBJ1-5
TGTGCCAGCAGCTTGGAGGGGGCTCAGCCCCAGCATTTT
CASSLEGAQPQHF
>TRBV7-3|-|few|TRBJ2-1
TGTGCCAGCAGAGGACGTTCCAATGAGCAGTTCTTC
CASRGRSNEQFF
>TRBV29-1|-|-|TRBJ1-1
TGCAGCGTCGGACAAGGGGACTCTGAAGCTTTCTTT
CSVGQGDSEAFF
>TRBV21-1|-|-|TRBJ1-6
TGTGCCAGCAGCAAAGCGCGGAGGATTAGGGGAGGGACACCCCTCCACTTT
CASSKARRIRGGTPLHF
>TRBV19|TRBD1|-|TRBJ1-5
TGTGCCAGTAGCCGAGGGACAGGAGCTAGCAATCAGCCCCAGCATTTT
CASSRGTGASNQPQHF
>TRBV5-4|-|-|TRBJ2-3
TGTGCCAGCAGCTTGGAAGGGGGGGATACGCAGTATTTT
CASSLEGGDTQYF
>TRBV19|-|once|TRBJ1-5
TGTGCCAGTAAGTTGAACAGCGCGGTTCAGCCCCAGCATTTT
CASKLNSAVQPQHF
>TRBV6-6|-|-|TRBJ2-3
TGTGCCAGCAGTAGTACTTCAGATACGCAGTATTTT
CASSSTSDTQYF
>TRBV9|TRBD2|-|TRBJ2-5
TGTGCCAGCAGCCCCTCCGGCGGGAGAGAGACCCAGTACTTC
CASSPSGGRETQYF
>TRBV29-1|-|-|TRBJ2-1
TGCAGCGTTCGGCACTCCTCCTACAATGAGCAGTTCTTC
CSVRHSSYNEQFF
>TRBV5-1|-|-|TRBJ1-1
TGCGCCAGCAGCAGGAAACAGGGAGACGGCGCTGAAGCTTTCTTT
CASSRKQGDGAEAFF
>TRBV28|-|-|TRBJ1-5
TGCGCCAGCAGCCTCCCCCTTAATCAGCCCCAGCATTTT
CASSLPLNQPQHF
>TRBV19|-|-|TRBJ2-2
TGTGCCAGTAGTCCCTCCACCGGGGAGCTGTTTTTT
CASSPSTGELFF
>TRBV11-2|-|-|TRBJ2-5
TGTGCCAGCAGCCCCCGCGGGACAGTTTTTCAAGAGACCCAGTACTTC
CASSPRGTVFQETQYF
>TRBV28|-|once|TRBJ1-2
TGTGCCAGCAGTTTGGAGGGGCGCGTCTATGGCTACACCTTC
CASSLEGRVYGYTF
>TRBV18|TRBD1|few|TRBJ1-2
TGTGCCAGCACTATGGGACAGGCGGAGGGCGGCTACACCTTC
CASTMGQAEGGYTF
>TRBV27|-|-|TRBJ2-5
TGTGCCAGCAGTTTATCTTACAACCAAGAGACCCAGTACTTC
CASSLSYNQETQYF
>TRBV5-1|-|-|TRBJ1-1
TGCGCCAGCAGCCCCTATGGGACCAACACTGAAGCTTTCTTT
CASSPYGTNTEAFF
>TRBV7-2|-|once|TRBJ2-3
TGTGCCAGCAGCTTTGTGGATTTCAGCACAGATACGCAGTATTTT
CASSFVDFSTDTQYF
>TRBV5-1|-|few|TRBJ1-1
TGCGCCAGCAGCCCGGTCGGGGGGTCGAACACTGAAGCTTTCTTT
CASSPVGGSNTEAFF
>TRBV7-3|-|-|TRBJ2-1
TGTGCCAGCAGCCCCGATTGGGGGTACTACAATGAGCAGTTCTTC
CASSPDWGYYNEQFF
>TRBV10-3|TRBD1|-|TRBJ1-2
TGTGCCATCAGCAAACAGGGGTCAAGTAACTATGGCTACACCTTC
CAISKQGSSNYGYTF
>TRBV6-6|TRBD2|-|TRBJ2-3
TGTGCCAGCACCTGGGGGGGGGAGGCCACAGATACGCAGTATTTT
CASTWGGEATDTQYF
>TRBV2|-|-|TRBJ2-1
TGTGCCAGCAGTGAAGCATCCGGGGGACGGCTCTTC
CASSEASGGRLF